The subject of this entry is one TCR beta chain. The clone's antigen remains unknown. Within one base of it there is no much larger clone, and no base qualities were kept. The sample comes from a study of Graves' ophthalmopathy and Graves' hyperthyroidism (dated by TCRdb to the late 2010s). Study-wide context: Hyperthyroidism was considered stable if no progression to ophthalmopathy occurred within 18 months of follow-up. The study used signatures of the TCR beta repertoire to tell Graves' ophthalmopathy apart from Graves' hyperthyroidism and to predict which patients would progress to ophthalmopathy. In total, approximately 140 blood samples were TCR-sequenced: approximately 42 ophthalmopathy, under 85 hyperthyroidism and about 17 hyperthyroidism-to-ophthalmopathy patients. To explore V-J signatures distinguishing ophthalmopathy from hyperthyroidism, a discovery set of 100 or so patients (fewer than 45 ophthalmopathy, 57 stable hyperthyroidism) was enrolled. An independent validation cohort was composed of 18 hyperthyroidism patients and more than 15 patients who later progressed from hyperthyroidism to ophthalmopathy. T-cell repertoires of thyroid tissue and blood were compared in a handful of hyperthyroidism patients. Following sampling, methimazole starting at 30 mg daily was administered to hyperthyroidism patients, and high-dose intravenous methylprednisolone was administered to ophthalmopathy patients. Study-level results and caveats: Most of the expanded thyroid clonotypes with a frequency above 0.001 were also detected in blood, and it was suggested that the thyroid immune response may be reflected by blood repertoires. In validation, the model predicted ophthalmopathy progression with nearly 71% sensitivity and approximately 72% specificity; more than ten predicted patients were CT-confirmed with GO in a median of about 6.1 months. The 13-signature model separated ophthalmopathy from stable hyperthyroidism with approximately 90% sensitivity and 81.08% specificity in cross-validation, and 80%/75% in the test set. No statistical method was used to predetermine the sample size, and group allocation was not hidden from the investigators.

TCR beta CDR3 regions were amplified from RNA transcripts for repertoire sequencing. HTBI primers and the Qiagen OneStep RT-PCR kit were used in a first-round RT-PCR, which was followed by a second-round multiplex PCR, size selection and purification. Libraries were sequenced paired-end with 100 bp reads on an Illumina HiSeq2000. The source study handled its data this way. SOAPnuke was used to process the reads, throwing out any read that had adapters, had uncalled bases, had a mean Phred below 15, or lacked an exact constant-primer or identifier match. COPE v1.2.5 was used to merge the high-quality paired reads. Unique nucleotide sequences were defined as clonotypes and aligned to IMGT TRB V, D and J references using MiTCR v1.1. The analysis was limited to V-J combinations with a frequency above 0.0001, which together covered 99% to 99.2% of the repertoires. For each V-J combination, a TCR clonal expansion and chaos score was defined as F50 clonal expansion divided by the chaos observed in the TCRdist matrix. Welch's t-statistics and random forest were used to reduce features to about a dozen V-J combinations, which were fed into a naive Bayes classifier. The Morisita-Horn index was used to measure how similar the thyroid and blood repertoires were. TCRdb reanalyzed the raw reads on its own, using fastp at Q25 for trimming and MiXCR for clone calling, and kept in-frame beta chains. CDR3 protein sequences are deduplicated, and each keeps its most common genes and DNA. The V and J calls and clone size come from TCRdb's table, not from the authors' own analysis. The sample table shows 450,000 to 600,000 distinct CDR3 sequences, and less than 40% are seen once. About 4.1% of the sample is in the top ten clones.

V loses 2 bases, J loses 13 bases, and the germline ends lie 8 bases apart. From the germline V gene, CDR1 is ENHRY and CDR2 is SYGVKD. There are 11 amino acids in the CDR3, from cysteine to phenylalanine inclusive. The DNA shown is the 33-base CDR3, in frame from base 1. Hyperthyroidism patients were newly diagnosed, were aged 18 to 65 years, and had a disease duration under 2 months. Anyone with other autoimmune diseases, uncontrolled infections, pregnancy or lactation was excluded from the study. Diagnosis was based on clinical symptoms, serum thyroxine, TRAb, thyroid ultrasound and orbital computed tomography. Trizol reagent was used to extract the total RNA, and its quality was then checked on an Agilent 2100 Bioanalyzer.

Sequencing was performed on peripheral blood or thyroid tissue (not recorded which). The clonotype originates from an adult man with Graves' hyperthyroidism. The V and J genes are TRBV10-3 and TRBJ1-4; the D gene cannot be named for sure. The base sequence is TGTGCCATCAGTGAGAACGTAAGACTGTTTTTT. This yields the protein CAISENVRLFF.